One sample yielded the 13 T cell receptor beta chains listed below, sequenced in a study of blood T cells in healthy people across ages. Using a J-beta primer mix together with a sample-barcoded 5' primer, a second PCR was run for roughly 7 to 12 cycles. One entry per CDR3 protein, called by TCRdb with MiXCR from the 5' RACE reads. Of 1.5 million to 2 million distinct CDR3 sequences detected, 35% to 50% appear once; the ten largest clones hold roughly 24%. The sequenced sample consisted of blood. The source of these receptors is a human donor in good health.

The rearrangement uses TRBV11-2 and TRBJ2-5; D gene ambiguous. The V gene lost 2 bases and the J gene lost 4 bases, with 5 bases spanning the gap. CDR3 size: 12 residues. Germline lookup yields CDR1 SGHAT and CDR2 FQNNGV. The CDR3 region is CASSLWTETQYF. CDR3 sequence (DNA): TGTGCCAGCAGCTTATGGACAGAGACCCAGTACTTC.

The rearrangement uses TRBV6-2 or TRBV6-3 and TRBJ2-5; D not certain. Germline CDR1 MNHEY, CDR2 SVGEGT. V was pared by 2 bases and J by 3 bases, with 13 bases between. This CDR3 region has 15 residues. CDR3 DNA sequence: TGTGCCAGCAGTTACAGCGTCAACTTTAAAGAGACCCAGTACTTC. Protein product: CASSYSVNFKETQYF.

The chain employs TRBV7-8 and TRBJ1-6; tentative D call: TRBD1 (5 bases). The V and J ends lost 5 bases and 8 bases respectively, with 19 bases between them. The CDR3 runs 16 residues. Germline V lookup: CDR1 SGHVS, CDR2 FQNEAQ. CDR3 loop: CASSPFLGVTHSPLHF. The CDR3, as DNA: TGTGCCAGCAGCCCGTTCCTGGGGGTTACGCATTCACCCCTCCACTTT.

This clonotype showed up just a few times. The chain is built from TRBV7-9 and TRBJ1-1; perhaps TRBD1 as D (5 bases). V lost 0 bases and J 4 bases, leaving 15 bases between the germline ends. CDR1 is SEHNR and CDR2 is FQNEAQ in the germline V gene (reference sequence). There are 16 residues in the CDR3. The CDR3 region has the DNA TGTGCCAGCAGCTTAGCGAGACAGAATTTCGTCACTGAAGCTTTCTTT. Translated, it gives CASSLARQNFVTEAFF.

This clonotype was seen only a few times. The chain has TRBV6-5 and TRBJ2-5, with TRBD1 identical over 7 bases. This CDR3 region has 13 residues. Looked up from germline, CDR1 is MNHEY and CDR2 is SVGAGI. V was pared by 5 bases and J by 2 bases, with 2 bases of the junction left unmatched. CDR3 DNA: TGTGCCAGCAGTGACAGGGCTCAAGAGACCCAGTACTTC. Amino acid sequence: CASSDRAQETQYF.

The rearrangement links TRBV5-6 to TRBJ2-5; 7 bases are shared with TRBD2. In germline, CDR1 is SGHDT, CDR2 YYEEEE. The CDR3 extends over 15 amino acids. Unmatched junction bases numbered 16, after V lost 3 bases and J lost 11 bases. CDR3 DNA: TGTGCCAGCAGCTCTGTTGGGGGGGTGTCCTACGGGCAGTACTTC. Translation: CASSSVGGVSYGQYF.

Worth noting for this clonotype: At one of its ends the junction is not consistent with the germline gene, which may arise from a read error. As DNA, the CDR3 is TGTGCCAGCAGTCACTCAGAGGGAACTGAAGCTTTCTTT. It encodes CASSHSEGTEAFF. The chain recombines TRBV6-5 with TRBJ1-1, with D hard to call. There are 13 residues in the CDR3. Germline loops: CDR1 MNHEY, CDR2 SVGAGI.

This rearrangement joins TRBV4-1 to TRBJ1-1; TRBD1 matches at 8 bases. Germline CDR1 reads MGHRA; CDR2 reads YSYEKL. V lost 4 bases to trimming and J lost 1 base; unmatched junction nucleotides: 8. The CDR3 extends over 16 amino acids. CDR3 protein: CASSPPSTGANTEAFF. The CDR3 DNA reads TGCGCCAGCAGCCCCCCCTCGACAGGGGCGAACACTGAAGCTTTCTTT.

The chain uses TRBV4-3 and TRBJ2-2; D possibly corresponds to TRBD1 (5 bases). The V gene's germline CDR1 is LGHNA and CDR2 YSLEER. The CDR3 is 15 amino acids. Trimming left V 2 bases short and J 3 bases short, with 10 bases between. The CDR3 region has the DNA TGCGCCAGCAGCCAACCCACAGGCGACACCGGGGAGCTGTTTTTT. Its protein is CASSQPTGDTGELFF.

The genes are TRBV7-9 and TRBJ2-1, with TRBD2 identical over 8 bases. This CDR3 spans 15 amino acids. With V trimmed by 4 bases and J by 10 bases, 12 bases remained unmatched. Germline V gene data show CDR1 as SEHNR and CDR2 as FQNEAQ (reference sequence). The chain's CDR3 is CASSSGLEGNYEQFF. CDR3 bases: TGTGCCAGCAGCTCGGGACTAGAAGGTAATTACGAGCAGTTCTTC.

CDR3 DNA: TGCGCCAGCAGCCAAGAGTTGGGGTTAGGGACAAATGGCTACACCTTC. Translation: CASSQELGLGTNGYTF. The chain employs TRBV4-3 and TRBJ1-2; perhaps TRBD1 as D (6 bases). Germline lookup yields CDR1 LGHNA and CDR2 YSLEER. The length of the CDR3 is 16 residues. V lost 0 bases to trimming and J lost 6 bases, with 17 bases between them.

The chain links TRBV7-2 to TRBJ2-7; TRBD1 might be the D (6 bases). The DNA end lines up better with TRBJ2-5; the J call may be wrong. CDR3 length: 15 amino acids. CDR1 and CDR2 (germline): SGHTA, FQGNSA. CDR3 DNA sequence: TGTGCCAGCAGCTTCTCCCCAGGGGAGATAGGGACCCAGTACTTC. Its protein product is CASSFSPGEIGTQYF.

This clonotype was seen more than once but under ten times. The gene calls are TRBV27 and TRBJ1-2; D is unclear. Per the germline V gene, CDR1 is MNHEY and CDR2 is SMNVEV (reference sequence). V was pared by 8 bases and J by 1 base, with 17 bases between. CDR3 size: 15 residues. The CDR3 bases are TGTGCCAGCTCTCCAAACAGCGATCTTAACTATGGCTACACCTTC. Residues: CASSPNSDLNYGYTF.